These T cell receptor beta chains were read from a single sample in a study of blood T cell repertoires in COVID-19. The table came from immunoSEQ multiplex PCR; TCRdb's copy has only in-frame clones and leaves some out. This table holds about 99,000 clones, roughly 83% found once. Material for sequencing was peripheral blood. These receptors were collected from a woman older than 75 with active or convalescent COVID-19. The CDR3 runs from the conserved cysteine through the conserved F or W. A D gene is named only where the DNA matches it firmly. Some rows have no size entry. The others give once, few or many, or a class for an expanded clone.

j_call d_call v_call clone_size cdr3_nt cdr3_aa
TRBJ1-1 . TRBV29-1 . TGCAGCGTTGGTTGGGGAGGAGTCACTGAAGCTTTCTTT CSVGWGGVTEAFF
TRBJ2-1 TRBD1 TRBV4-3 few TGCGCCAGCAGCCCGGGACAGGGTAACAATGAGCAGTTCTTC CASSPGQGNNEQFF
TRBJ2-2 . TRBV11-2 once TGTGCCAGCAGCTTAGTACTAGCCGGGGAGCTGTTTTTT CASSLVLAGELFF
TRBJ1-1 TRBD1 TRBV29-1 . TGCAGCGCCGGAGGCCCACAGGGGGCTTTAAGCACTGAAGCTTTCTTT CSAGGPQGALSTEAFF
TRBJ2-3 . TRBV12-3/TRBV12-4 . TGTGCCAGCAGTACAAGACTTGAGGCGCAGTATTTT CASSTRLEAQYF
TRBJ2-7 . TRBV4-2 . TGTGCCAGCAGCCAAGATGTGGCAGATACCTACGAGCAGTACTTC CASSQDVADTYEQYF
TRBJ1-3 . TRBV4-1 . TGCGCCAGCAGCCAAGATCGACAGGACACCATATATTTT CASSQDRQDTIYF
TRBJ2-5 TRBD2 TRBV6-5 . TGTGCCAGCAGTTACTCAGGAGCGGGGGGACAAGAGACCCAGTACTTC CASSYSGAGGQETQYF
TRBJ2-5 . TRBV11-3 . TGTGCCAGCAGCTTAGGCGGACAAGAGACCCAGTACTTC CASSLGGQETQYF
TRBJ2-7 TRBD1 TRBV24-1 . TGTGCCACCAGGGGGACAGGGAAGGGCTTAGGGCCCTACGAGCAGTACTTC CATRGTGKGLGPYEQYF
TRBJ1-1 TRBD1 TRBV5-1 . TGCGCCAGCAGCTTGGGGGACAGGGTCGGAACTGAAGCTTTCTTT CASSLGDRVGTEAFF
TRBJ1-1 TRBD1 TRBV2 . TGTGCCAGCAGTGCGGGACAGGGGATTATGGCTTTCTTT CASSAGQGIMAFF
TRBJ1-1 . TRBV20-1 . TGCAGTGCTAGTAGTTTTAGAGTGAACACTGAAGCTTTCTTT CSASSFRVNTEAFF
TRBJ2-1 TRBD2 TRBV6-2/TRBV6-3 . TGTGCCAGCAGCTCTGGGACTAGCGGGTCCCTCAAGGGGCAGTTCTTC CASSSGTSGSLKGQFF
TRBJ1-6 TRBD1 TRBV28 . TGTGCCAGCAGTTTAAATTCAACTCGGAGGGGGCGGAGGGCTTCACCCCTCCACTTT CASSLNSTRRGRRASPLHF
TRBJ1-2 TRBD1 TRBV7-8 . TGTGCCAGCAGCTTAACAGGGGTCGATGGCTACACCTTC CASSLTGVDGYTF
TRBJ1-2 TRBD1 TRBV27 once TGTGCCAGCAGTTTAGTTGGGACAGCGGACTATGGCTACACCTTC CASSLVGTADYGYTF
TRBJ1-1 . TRBV9 . TGTGCCAGCAGCGTAGTCTCGCGTTTGAACACTGAAGCTTTCTTT CASSVVSRLNTEAFF
TRBJ2-4 TRBD2 TRBV11-2 . TGTGCCAGCAGCTTAGAGGGGGGGGACTTAGCCAAAAACATTCAGTACTTC CASSLEGGDLAKNIQYF
TRBJ1-5 TRBD1 TRBV5-8 . TGTGCCAGCAGCCCCCGGACAGGGGAAAGCAATCAGCCCCAGCATTTT CASSPRTGESNQPQHF
TRBJ2-1 TRBD1 TRBV6-6 . TGTGCCAGCAATGACAGGGGGGACTACAATGAGCAGTTCTTC CASNDRGDYNEQFF
TRBJ2-7 TRBD2 TRBV7-6 . TGTGCCAGCAGCTTAGGACCTAGCGGGGGCTCAATCTACGAGCAGTACTTC CASSLGPSGGSIYEQYF
TRBJ2-3 . TRBV5-1 . TGCGCCAGCAGCTTGGGCCCGGGAGGCACAGATACGCAGTATTTT CASSLGPGGTDTQYF
TRBJ1-1 . TRBV28 once TGTGCCAGCAACTTACTAAACACTGAAGCTTTCTTT CASNLLNTEAFF
TRBJ1-1 . TRBV6-2/TRBV6-3 . TGTGCCAGCAGTTACGCCAGGGCTTTAACTGAAGCTTTCTTT CASSYARALTEAFF
TRBJ1-1 TRBD1 TRBV18 . TGTGCCAGCTCAATCCCTTCGGGACAGGGCGGCACTGAAGCTTTCTTT CASSIPSGQGGTEAFF
TRBJ2-3 TRBD1 TRBV19 . TGTGCCAGTAGCTTCCGGGACAGTGGCACAGATACGCAGTATTTT CASSFRDSGTDTQYF
TRBJ2-1 TRBD2 TRBV4-1 . TGCGCCAGCAGCCAAGATCGTCGAGCTAGCGGGGACAATGAGCAGTTCTTC CASSQDRRASGDNEQFF
TRBJ1-1 . TRBV3-1/TRBV3-2 . TGTGCCAGCAGCCAAGGAGAGTTTAACACTGAAGCTTTCTTT CASSQGEFNTEAFF
TRBJ2-7 . TRBV28 . TGTGCCAGCAGTTTGGTAGCGATGGAGGGGTCACAGTACTTC CASSLVAMEGSQYF
TRBJ1-4 . TRBV18 . TGTGCCAGCTCACCAAGTCAGGGTCGAGAAAAACTGTTTTTT CASSPSQGREKLFF
TRBJ2-1 TRBD2 TRBV11-3 . TGTGCCAGCAGCTTAGGGCTAGCGGGAGTACCTGAGCAGTTCTTC CASSLGLAGVPEQFF
TRBJ1-5 . TRBV5-5 . TGTGCCAGCAGCCTACCTGGTAGCAATCAGCCCCAGCATTTT CASSLPGSNQPQHF
TRBJ2-3 . TRBV7-3 . TGTGCCAGCAGCTTAAGGCGGGGGCCCACAGATACGCAGTATTTT CASSLRRGPTDTQYF
TRBJ1-3 . TRBV18 . TGTGCCAGCTCACCACGGAGGAGTGATCACTCTGGAAACACCATATATTTT CASSPRRSDHSGNTIYF
TRBJ2-7 . TRBV18 . TGTGCCAGCTCACCGAGCCCAACAGGGTACGAGCAGTACTTC CASSPSPTGYEQYF
TRBJ2-7 TRBD1 TRBV19 . TGTGCCAGTAGTGGCTGGGACAGGGGCGAAGAGCAGTACTTC CASSGWDRGEEQYF
TRBJ2-7 . TRBV5-4 . TGTGCCAGCAGCCTCGACAGGTACGAGCAGTACTTC CASSLDRYEQYF
TRBJ1-3 . TRBV2 . TGTGCCAGCAGTGGAGGGTCATTAGGAAACACCATATATTTT CASSGGSLGNTIYF
TRBJ1-6 TRBD1 TRBV2 . TGTGCCAGCAGTGAGACAGGGGCTTCACCCCTCCACTTT CASSETGASPLHF
TRBJ2-2 . TRBV6-2/TRBV6-3 . TGTGCCAGCAGTTACTCCCAGGTTGCCGGGGAGCTGTTTTTT CASSYSQVAGELFF
TRBJ1-6 TRBD1 TRBV28 . TGTGCCACCAAGGGACAGACGGAGAGGAGCTCCTATAATTCACCCCTCCACTTT CATKGQTERSSYNSPLHF
TRBJ1-1 . TRBV6-4 . TGTGCCAGCAGACGCCAGGAGAACACTGAAGCTTTCTTT CASRRQENTEAFF
TRBJ1-1 TRBD1 TRBV19 once TGTGCCAGTAGTAGCCCACAGGGGAAGATGAACACTGAAGCTTTCTTT CASSSPQGKMNTEAFF
TRBJ1-5 . TRBV5-5 . TGTGCCAGCAGCTTGGCGCAGGCCCATCAGCCCCAGCATTTT CASSLAQAHQPQHF
TRBJ1-2 TRBD1 TRBV28 . TGTGCCAGCAGCCGGCCGGACAGGATCTATGGCTACACCTTC CASSRPDRIYGYTF
TRBJ1-1 . TRBV9 . TGTGCCAGCAGCGCACTCCTCACAGGTAGCGCTTTCTTT CASSALLTGSAFF
TRBJ1-5 . TRBV19 . TGTGCCAGTAGTATTGGCGGAGGACCCGGGAGTCAGCCCCAGCATTTT CASSIGGGPGSQPQHF